Included here is one T cell receptor (beta chain) sequence, with context. Antigen unknown. The entry originates in a study of T-cell reconstitution after alpha-beta-depleted transplantation in children. The study's findings and limits: By one year post-transplant, T-cell counts and diversity largely arose from T cells that were newly produced. Several hundred expanded graft clones reportedly gave rise to the alpha-beta T cells present about two months after transplant.

This CDR3 has 15 amino acids. Per the germline V gene, CDR1 is SGHRS and CDR2 is YFSETQ. Trimming pared 0 bases from V and 8 bases from J, leaving 17 bases between. The TCRbeta library incorporated unique molecular identifiers. Via MiXCR, TCRdb re-called the PCR reads, giving one row per CDR3 protein. Here the sample spans approximately 980,000 distinct CDR3 sequences, about 31% being singletons. This material consisted of PBMCs, mostly from graft donor cells, taken 360 days after TCRalphabeta/CD19-depleted stem cell transplant. V gene TRBV5-1 combines with J gene TRBJ1-2, with no clear D. The receptor comes from a boy under two years old who had a stem cell transplant for SCID, so the T cells may come from the graft donor. CDR3 region: CASSLVLDGLEGYTF. CDR3 nucleotides: TGCGCCAGCAGCTTGGTTTTGGACGGTTTGGAGGGCTACACCTTC.